The rows below give T cell receptor beta chains drawn from one sample of a study of T cells in localized non-small cell lung cancer. Sequencing used immunoSEQ multiplex PCR; TCRdb keeps in-frame clones, though not all of them. The table lists more than 2,500 clones, roughly 25% of them singletons. Sequences were derived from lung tumor tissue, sampled before any cancer treatment. These receptors were obtained from a female donor over 55 with stage I lung adenocarcinoma. Each CDR3 is given with its conserved first and last residue. A D gene is named only where the DNA matches it firmly. Clone size appears in some rows only: once, few, many, or a class for an expanded clone.

j_gene,v_gene,d_gene,abundance,CDR3nt,CDR3aa
TRBJ2-3,TRBV9,.,.,TGTGCCAGCAGTCCGGCTAGCGATACGCAGTATTTT,CASSPASDTQYF
TRBJ1-1,TRBV11-3,.,few,TGTGCCAGCAGCTTACGGGGGGTTGGAACTGAAGCTTTCTTT,CASSLRGVGTEAFF
TRBJ2-1,TRBV6-8,TRBD2,few,TGTGCCAGCAGGGTAAGCGGGGGCTACAATGAGCAGTTCTTC,CASRVSGGYNEQFF
TRBJ1-3,TRBV18,.,few,TGTGCCAGCTCTCCCCGGGACGGGGCCAGTGGAAACACCATATATTTT,CASSPRDGASGNTIYF
TRBJ2-3,TRBV18,TRBD2,medium-sized,TGTGCCAGCTCACCATTAGCGGGAGTCGCAGATACGCAGTATTTT,CASSPLAGVADTQYF
TRBJ2-1,TRBV11-3,TRBD2,.,TGTGCCAGCAGCCTGATAGCGGGAGAACGCAATGAGCAGTTCTTC,CASSLIAGERNEQFF
TRBJ1-1,TRBV28,.,once,TGTGCCAGCAGTTTAATCGCTATGAACACTGAAGCTTTCTTT,CASSLIAMNTEAFF
TRBJ1-1,TRBV29-1,TRBD1,.,TGCAGCGTCGTGGGGATAGGGGGCACGAACACTGAAGCTTTCTTT,CSVVGIGGTNTEAFF
TRBJ2-1,TRBV11-3,.,.,TGTGCCAGCAGCTTGGAATACGGGACTGGGTACAATGAGCAGTTCTTC,CASSLEYGTGYNEQFF
TRBJ1-5,TRBV6-8,TRBD1,.,TGTGCCAGCAGTTACGGGCTGGACAGGGTTGGCAATCAGCCCCAGCATTTT,CASSYGLDRVGNQPQHF
TRBJ1-1,TRBV5-8,TRBD1,few,TGTGCCAGCAGCGTAACAGGGGGCACTGAAGCTTTCTTT,CASSVTGGTEAFF
TRBJ1-6,TRBV6-8,.,few,TGTGCCAGCAGTTACTCGTGGCAGGGGAATTCACCCCTCCACTTT,CASSYSWQGNSPLHF
TRBJ1-2,TRBV9,.,.,TGTGCCAGCAGCCCCTCACGGGGGAACTATGGCTACACCTTC,CASSPSRGNYGYTF
TRBJ1-5,TRBV19,.,once,TGTGCCAGTAGTATAATAGGATCGACACCCGGTAATCAGCCCCAGCATTTT,CASSIIGSTPGNQPQHF
TRBJ1-2,TRBV29-1,.,.,TGCAGCGTTGACAGCGGATCTAACTATGGCTACACCTTC,CSVDSGSNYGYTF
TRBJ2-3,TRBV7-2,.,few,TGTGCCAGCAGCCAAGGAGTAGACTACACAGATACGCAGTATTTT,CASSQGVDYTDTQYF
TRBJ2-7,TRBV28,TRBD2,.,TGTGCCAGCAGTTTACGCAAATCTAGCGGGGCCTCCTACGAGCAGTACTTC,CASSLRKSSGASYEQYF
TRBJ1-1,TRBV5-1,.,.,TGCGCCAGCAGTTCTACGGGGGCGGACACTGAAGCTTTCTTT,CASSSTGADTEAFF
TRBJ2-5,TRBV9,.,.,TGTGCCAGCAGTGAAGGGGACGTAAGAGAGACCCAGTACTTC,CASSEGDVRETQYF
TRBJ1-2,TRBV28,TRBD1,.,TGTGCCAGCAGCAGTTTGGGACAGGGGTTCTATGGCTACACCTTC,CASSSLGQGFYGYTF
TRBJ1-1,TRBV18,.,.,TGTGCCAGCTCACCCCAAATTGGCACTGAAGCTTTCTTT,CASSPQIGTEAFF
TRBJ2-1,TRBV6-8,TRBD2,few,TGTGCCAGCAGACTAGCGGGAGAACCCAATGAGCAGTTCTTC,CASRLAGEPNEQFF
TRBJ2-3,TRBV6-8,TRBD2,medium-sized,TGTGCCAGCAGAGCTCTAGCGGGGGCTAGCACAGATACGCAGTATTTT,CASRALAGASTDTQYF
TRBJ1-1,TRBV19,.,.,TGTGCCAGTACCAACAAGGGGAACACTGAAGCTTTCTTT,CASTNKGNTEAFF
TRBJ2-5,TRBV11-3,TRBD2,few,TGTGCCAGCAGCCCCGGGTTTGCGGGGGGCGGAACCCAGTACTTC,CASSPGFAGGGTQYF
TRBJ2-4,TRBV28,.,.,TGTGCCAGCAGTCCCTCGGGCAGTAATAACATTCAGTACTTC,CASSPSGSNNIQYF
TRBJ2-1,TRBV5-1,TRBD2,.,TGCGCCAGCAGCTTGACCGGGACTAGCGGGGTCGAGCAGTTCTTC,CASSLTGTSGVEQFF
TRBJ2-7,TRBV30,.,.,TGTGCCTGGAGAGACCGGTGGGGCGAGCAGTACTTC,CAWRDRWGEQYF
TRBJ2-6,TRBV6-8,.,few,TGTGCCAGCACGTGGGACTCTGGGGCCAACGTCCTGACTTTC,CASTWDSGANVLTF
TRBJ2-5,TRBV5-8,.,few,TGTGCCACGACCTCGACCAACGTACAGACCCAGTACTTC,CATTSTNVQTQYF
TRBJ1-2,TRBV18,TRBD1,.,TGTGCCAGCTCACCGGGACAGCGATCGGGTGGCTACACCTTC,CASSPGQRSGGYTF
TRBJ2-7,TRBV12-5,.,.,TGTGCTAGTGGTTTGACCCCTGAGTCCGAGCAGTACTTC,CASGLTPESEQYF
TRBJ1-1,TRBV6-8,.,few,TGTGCCAGCACCAACCCGCGGAACACTGAAGCTTTCTTT,CASTNPRNTEAFF
TRBJ2-7,TRBV6-8,TRBD1,few,TGTGCCAGCAGTTACATGAGACAGGGAATCCACGAGCAGTACTTC,CASSYMRQGIHEQYF
TRBJ2-5,TRBV6-8,.,medium-sized,TGTGCCAGCAGTAACCCAACGGGACCCCCATTGTGGGAGACCCAGTACTTC,CASSNPTGPPLWETQYF
TRBJ1-1,TRBV11-3,TRBD1,few,TGTGCCAGCAGCCGGGGACAGGGGGATGTGAACACTGAAGCTTTCTTT,CASSRGQGDVNTEAFF
TRBJ2-3,TRBV9,TRBD2,few,TGTGCCAGCAGCTCCACAGGGAGAACGGGGGGGCCAGGGGATACGCAGTATTTT,CASSSTGRTGGPGDTQYF
TRBJ1-1,TRBV6-8,.,.,TGTGCCAGCAGTTACTCCCCGGGGCCCTCGAGCAGCACTGAAGCTTTCTTT,CASSYSPGPSSSTEAFF
TRBJ2-7,TRBV9,TRBD2,.,TGTGCCAGCAGTTGGACTAGCCAACTTGGGGAGCAGTACTTC,CASSWTSQLGEQYF
TRBJ2-5,TRBV7-2,.,few,TGTGCTAGCAGCTCCGGACTCCAAGAGACCCAGTACTTC,CASSSGLQETQYF
TRBJ2-6,TRBV5-1,.,.,TGCGCCAGCAGTTTCGGTGCTGGGGCCAACGTCCTGACTTTC,CASSFGAGANVLTF
TRBJ2-7,TRBV11-3,.,few,TGTGCCAGCAGCTTAGAACCGGGGAACGGGGGGCCCTACGAGCAGTACTTC,CASSLEPGNGGPYEQYF
TRBJ2-3,TRBV6-8,.,few,TGTGCCAGCAGTGAGGAGGGGGGAGGTCCAGATACGCAGTATTTT,CASSEEGGGPDTQYF
TRBJ1-2,TRBV28,TRBD1,.,TGTGCCAGCACTGAGGACAGGGGGATATATGGCTACACCTTC,CASTEDRGIYGYTF
TRBJ2-7,TRBV29-1,.,once,TGCAGCGTTGATCGGGCGGGGGCCCAGGAGCAGTACTTC,CSVDRAGAQEQYF
TRBJ1-1,TRBV30,.,.,TGTGCCTGGAAGTGGCAACAGCGTGAAGCTTTCTTT,CAWKWQQREAFF
TRBJ2-3,TRBV15,.,.,TGTGCCACCAGCCGATCAAACAGGAGAGGGGGAGGAGATACGCAGTATTTT,CATSRSNRRGGGDTQYF
TRBJ1-5,TRBV18,.,.,TGTGCCAGCTCATCACCAGGGATAAGCAATCAGCCCCAGCATTTT,CASSSPGISNQPQHF
TRBJ2-7,TRBV9,.,few,TGTGCCAGCAGCGCCACAAATTACGAGCAGTACTTC,CASSATNYEQYF
TRBJ1-5,TRBV9,.,.,TGTGCCGGCCGCCTAGGGCATAGCAATCAGCCCCAGCATTTT,CAGRLGHSNQPQHF
TRBJ2-3,TRBV5-1,TRBD2,.,TGCGCCAGCAGCTTGAGTGGGACTAGCCCAGATACGCAGTATTTT,CASSLSGTSPDTQYF